These 9 T cell receptor beta chains share one sample of origin, sequenced in a study of early T cells in non-severe SARS-CoV-2 infection (dated by TCRdb to about 2021). The method behind the library was 5' RACE. Sequencing used a NextSeq 500. TCRdb took the public reads, trimmed them with fastp at Q25, ran MiXCR for clone calling and kept in-frame beta chains. CDR3 protein duplicates are merged, each entry listing the most common genes and DNA. The sample table records 46,000 or so distinct CDR3 sequences; roughly 13% of these occur just once. Roughly a tenth of the sample lies in the top ten. Sequenced input: whole blood. The receptors shown here come from an adult who was a healthcare worker with PCR-confirmed SARS-CoV-2 infection or an uninfected control (not recorded which).

This clonotype was detected many times. The rearrangement uses TRBV3-1 and TRBJ2-5; D might be TRBD1 (5 bases). This CDR3 is 14 amino acids long. Germline V CDR1 and CDR2: LGHDT, YNNKEL (reference sequence). V dropped 1 base and J dropped 7 bases, with 13 bases sitting between them. This CDR3 reads CASSQGGPDGTQYF. CDR3 sequence (DNA): TGTGCCAGCAGCCAAGGGGGCCCGGACGGGACCCAGTACTTC.

This clonotype was detected only a few times. The CDR3 protein is CASSFGPLYEQYF. The DNA of the CDR3 is TGTGCCAGTAGTTTCGGGCCCCTTTACGAGCAGTACTTC. The chain has TRBV19 and TRBJ2-7; D ambiguous. CDR3 length: 13 residues. V was shortened by 5 bases and J by 4 bases, with 12 bases between the two germline ends. Looked up from germline, CDR1 is LNHDA and CDR2 is SQIVND (reference sequence).

Many counts were recorded for this clonotype. The chain carries TRBV12-3 or TRBV12-4 and TRBJ1-3; a possible D gene is TRBD1 (5 bases). Trimming removed 8 bases at V and 4 bases at J, with 15 bases between. The CDR3 is made up of 14 amino acids. In DNA form, the CDR3 reads TGTGCCAGCCTACTAGGGGTGGACGGAAACACCATATATTTT. Translated, it gives CASLLGVDGNTIYF.

J is TRBJ2-7 and V is TRBV5-1; TRBD2 agrees at 15 bases. The CDR3 is 17 residues long. The junction had 13 bases not matched to a gene; V was cut back by 4 bases and J by 8 bases. From germline, CDR1 is SGHRS and CDR2 YFSETQ. The CDR3 DNA follows: TGCGCCAGCAGCACGGGACTAGCGGGAGGTAGCCTAGTGAAGCAGTACTTC. This codes for CASSTGLAGGSLVKQYF.

The table lists this clonotype with many counts. The chain uses TRBV18 and TRBJ2-1; a weak D match, TRBD1 (6 bases). There are 17 residues in the CDR3. Trimming stripped 2 bases from V and 6 bases from J, with 20 bases between. The germline V gene encodes CDR1 KGHSH and CDR2 LQKENI. CDR3: CASSPTSDRLVSNEQFF. CDR3 nucleotide sequence: TGTGCCAGCTCACCAACCAGCGACAGGTTGGTTAGCAATGAGCAGTTCTTC.

This clonotype was recorded many times. The chain combines TRBV3-1 with TRBJ2-3; TRBD1 aligns across 8 bases. V was pared by 4 bases and J by 5 bases, with 11 bases of the junction left unmatched. The V gene's germline CDR1 is LGHDT and CDR2 YNNKEL (reference sequence). This CDR3 comprises 16 residues. CDR3 sequence: CASSLWGQGAEDTQYF. In DNA, the CDR3 is TGTGCCAGCAGCCTCTGGGGGCAGGGGGCGGAAGATACGCAGTATTTT.

In this sample, this clonotype turned up many times. The chain recombines TRBV15 with TRBJ2-1, with 7 bases lining up with TRBD2. The V gene end was trimmed by 0 bases and the J gene end by 3 bases; junction bases not matched to a gene: 5. Per the germline V gene, CDR1 is LNHNV and CDR2 is YYDKDF (reference sequence). The CDR3 contains 16 residues. For the CDR3, the DNA is TGTGCCACCAGCAGAGATCTGGCGGGAGACTACAATGAGCAGTTCTTC. Its translation: CATSRDLAGDYNEQFF.

V and J are TRBV29-1 and TRBJ1-2; no firm D call. There are 11 residues in the CDR3. Trimming removed 0 bases from V and 6 bases from J, with 5 bases in between. Germline V gives CDR1 SQVTM, CDR2 ANQGSEA. The CDR3 sequence: CSVEDPDGYTF. The CDR3 DNA is TGCAGCGTTGAAGATCCTGATGGCTACACCTTC.

Ten or more counts support this clonotype. The genes are TRBV28 and TRBJ2-1; 14 nucleotides align to TRBD2. Losses at the gene ends were 4 bases for V and 6 bases for J; bases not matched to a gene: 8. Germline CDR1 reads MDHEN; CDR2 reads SYDVKM. The CDR3 runs to 17 residues. The CDR3 region is CASSSRTSGRIPNEQFF. The CDR3 nucleotides read TGTGCCAGCAGTTCCCGGACTAGCGGGAGGATCCCCAATGAGCAGTTCTTC.